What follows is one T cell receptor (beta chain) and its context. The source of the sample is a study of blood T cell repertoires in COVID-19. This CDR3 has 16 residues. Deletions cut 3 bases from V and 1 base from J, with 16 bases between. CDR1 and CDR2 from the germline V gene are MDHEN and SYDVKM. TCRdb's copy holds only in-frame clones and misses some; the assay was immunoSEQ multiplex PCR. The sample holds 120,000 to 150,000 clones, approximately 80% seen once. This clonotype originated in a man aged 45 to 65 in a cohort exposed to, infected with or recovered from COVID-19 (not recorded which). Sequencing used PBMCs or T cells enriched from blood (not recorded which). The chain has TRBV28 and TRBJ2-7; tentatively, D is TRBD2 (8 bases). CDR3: CASSFGRGRVSYEQYF. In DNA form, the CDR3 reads TGTGCCAGCAGTTTCGGGAGGGGGCGCGTTTCCTACGAGCAGTACTTC. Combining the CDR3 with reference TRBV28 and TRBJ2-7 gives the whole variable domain DVKVTQSSRYLVKRTGEKVFLECVQDMDHENMFWYRQDPGLGLRLIYFSYDVKMKEKGDIPEGYSVSREKKERFSLILESASTNQTSMYLCASSFGRGRVSYEQYFGPGTRLTVT.